This is a list of T cell receptor beta chains from one sample in a study of T cell responses to AZD1222 COVID-19 vaccine. TCRdb's copy holds only in-frame clones and misses some; the assay was immunoSEQ multiplex PCR. The data contain about 150,000 clones, approximately 92% of them singletons. The sample consisted of peripheral blood, taken 28 days after the second AZD1222 dose. The receptor set was obtained from an adult who received the AZD1222 COVID-19 vaccine. Each CDR3 is given with its conserved first and last residue. D genes are given only for firm matches. The size of a clone is reported for some rows only, either as once, few or many, or as a class for expanded clones.

cdr3_length	d_call	clone_size	v_call	j_call	cdr3_aa	cdr3_nt
14	.	.	TRBV19	TRBJ1-2	CASSIVAGDYGYTF	TGTGCCAGTAGTATAGTGGCAGGGGACTATGGCTACACCTTC
16	.	.	TRBV7-2	TRBJ1-5	CASSLGHSRGNQPQHF	TGTGCCAGCAGCTTAGGACACAGCCGAGGGAATCAGCCCCAGCATTTT
14	.	once	TRBV2	TRBJ1-5	CASSERISNQPQHF	TGTGCCAGCAGTGAACGGATTAGCAATCAGCCCCAGCATTTT
13	.	.	TRBV19	TRBJ2-2	CASGSRGTGELFF	TGTGCCAGTGGATCCAGAGGTACCGGGGAGCTGTTTTTT
14	.	.	TRBV30	TRBJ2-1	CAWSDGAGSNEQFF	TGTGCCTGGAGTGATGGCGCGGGATCTAATGAGCAGTTCTTC
18	.	.	TRBV19	TRBJ1-5	CASSIRRAPGGSNQPQHF	TGTGCCAGTAGTATCCGGAGGGCTCCGGGGGGGAGCAATCAGCCCCAGCATTTT
13	.	.	TRBV18	TRBJ1-4	CASSPLRDEKLFF	TGTGCCAGCTCACCTCTCCGGGACGAAAAACTGTTTTTT
15	TRBD1	.	TRBV6-2/TRBV6-3	TRBJ1-1	CASSKRGQGGTEAFF	TGTGCCAGCAGCAAAAGGGGACAGGGAGGCACTGAAGCTTTCTTT
15	.	once	TRBV18	TRBJ1-2	CASSPPGASNYGYTF	TGTGCCAGCTCACCACCAGGGGCGAGTAACTATGGCTACACCTTC
15	TRBD1	.	TRBV27	TRBJ2-7	CASSSQGARVYEQYF	TGTGCCAGCAGTTCTCAGGGGGCCCGGGTCTACGAGCAGTACTTC
14	.	.	TRBV5-4	TRBJ2-7	CASSDPDGPYEQYF	TGTGCCAGCAGCGACCCCGACGGCCCCTACGAGCAGTACTTC
14	.	.	TRBV7-8	TRBJ1-5	CASSLQGGIQPQHF	TGTGCCAGCAGCTTACAGGGAGGCATTCAGCCCCAGCATTTT
13	TRBD1	.	TRBV24-1	TRBJ1-2	CATSLGTGNGYTF	TGTGCCACCAGTCTTGGGACAGGGAATGGCTACACCTTC
12	.	.	TRBV3-1/TRBV3-2	TRBJ2-3	CASSQPGRTQYF	TGTGCCAGCAGCCAACCGGGACGCACGCAGTATTTT
16	.	.	TRBV7-9	TRBJ2-1	CASSPSVTSSYNEQFF	TGTGCCAGCAGCCCTTCGGTGACAAGCTCCTACAATGAGCAGTTCTTC
16	TRBD2	.	TRBV4-1	TRBJ2-7	CASSQDSLAGELGQYF	TGCGCCAGCAGCCAAGATTCCCTAGCGGGAGAATTAGGGCAGTACTTC
15	.	once	TRBV29-1	TRBJ2-1	CSVGSVTGLSNEQFF	TGCAGCGTTGGGTCAGTGACGGGGTTGTCGAATGAGCAGTTCTTC
16	TRBD1	.	TRBV15	TRBJ1-3	CATSSGQGAAGNTIYF	TGTGCCACCAGTTCGGGACAGGGGGCGGCTGGAAACACCATATATTTT
13	.	.	TRBV6-5	TRBJ1-1	CASISPGTPEAFF	TGTGCCAGCATTTCTCCAGGGACCCCTGAAGCTTTCTTT
14	.	.	TRBV19	TRBJ1-1	CASSTQGPNTEAFF	TGTGCCAGTAGTACACAGGGCCCCAACACTGAAGCTTTCTTT
12	.	.	TRBV20-1	TRBJ2-1	CSASWSPNEQFF	TGCAGTGCTAGTTGGTCTCCTAATGAGCAGTTCTTC